This TCR beta chain emerged from a study of T cells in Graves' hyperthyroidism and ophthalmopathy. Whole-study findings and limits: Model output signaled ophthalmopathy a median roughly 6 months ahead of onset. Among clonotypes expanded in thyroid above 0.001, most were also found in blood.

With respect to this clonotype: The antigen remains unidentified.

Exclusion of a patient resulted from uncontrolled infection, other autoimmune disease, pregnancy or lactation. RNA transcripts gave rise to amplified TCR beta CDR3 regions. First-round RT-PCR targeting the TCR CDR3 was performed with the HTBI primer set. TCRdb analysed the multiplex PCR reads with MiXCR anew, one entry per CDR3 protein. Counted here are some 270,000 distinct CDR3 sequences, 12% to 15% occurring once; the ten biggest clones make up 7% to 9%. The germline gives CDR1 SEHNR, CDR2 FQNEAQ (reference sequence). The CDR3 is made up of 17 amino acids. The ends lost 8 bases at V and 7 bases at J; junction bases unmatched: 17.

Sequencing was performed on blood. The sequence was collected from a woman aged 40 to 50 with Graves' hyperthyroidism. The V call is TRBV7-9, the J call TRBJ2-4; 10 bases line up with TRBD2. CDR3 loop: CASGASGRGIARNIQYF. The CDR3 region has the DNA TGTGCCAGCGGGGCTAGCGGGAGAGGGATAGCCAGGAACATTCAGTACTTC.